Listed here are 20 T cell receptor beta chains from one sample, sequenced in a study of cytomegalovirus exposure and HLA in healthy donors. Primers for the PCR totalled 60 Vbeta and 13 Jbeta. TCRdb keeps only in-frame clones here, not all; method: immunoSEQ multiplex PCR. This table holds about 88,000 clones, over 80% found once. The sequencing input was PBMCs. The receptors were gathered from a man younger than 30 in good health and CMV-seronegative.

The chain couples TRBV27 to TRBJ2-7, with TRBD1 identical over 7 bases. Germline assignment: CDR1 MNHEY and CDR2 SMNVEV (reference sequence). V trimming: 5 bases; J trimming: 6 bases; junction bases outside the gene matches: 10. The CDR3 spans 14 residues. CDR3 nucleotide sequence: TGTGCCAGCAGTCGCCGAGGGGGCTCTGGCGAGCAGTACTTC. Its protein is CASSRRGGSGEQYF.

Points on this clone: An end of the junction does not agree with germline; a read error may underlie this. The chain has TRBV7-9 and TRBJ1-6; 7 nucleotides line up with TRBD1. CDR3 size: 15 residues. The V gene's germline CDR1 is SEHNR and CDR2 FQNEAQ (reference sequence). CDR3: CSSSLGTVGNSPLHF. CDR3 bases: TGTTCCAGCAGCTTAGGGACAGTGGGGAATTCACCCCTCCACTTT.

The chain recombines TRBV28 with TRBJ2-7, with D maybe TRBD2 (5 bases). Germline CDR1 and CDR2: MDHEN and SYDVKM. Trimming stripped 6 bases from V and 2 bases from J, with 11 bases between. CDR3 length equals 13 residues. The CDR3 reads CASRSPGTYEQYF. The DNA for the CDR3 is TGTGCCAGCAGGTCCCCGGGAACCTACGAGCAGTACTTC.

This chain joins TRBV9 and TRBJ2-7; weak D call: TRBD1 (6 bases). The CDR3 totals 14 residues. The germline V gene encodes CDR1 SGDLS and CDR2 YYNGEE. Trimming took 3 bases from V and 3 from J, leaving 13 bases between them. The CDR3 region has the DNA TGTGCCAGCAGCGGGCTTTCAGGGGTCTACGAGCAGTACTTC. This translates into CASSGLSGVYEQYF. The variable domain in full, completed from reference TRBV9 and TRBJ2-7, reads DSGVTQTPKHLITATGQRVTLRCSPRSGDLSVYWYQQSLDQGLQFLIQYYNGEERAKGNILERFSAQQFPDLHSELNLSSLELGDSALYFCASSGLSGVYEQYFGPGTRLTVT.

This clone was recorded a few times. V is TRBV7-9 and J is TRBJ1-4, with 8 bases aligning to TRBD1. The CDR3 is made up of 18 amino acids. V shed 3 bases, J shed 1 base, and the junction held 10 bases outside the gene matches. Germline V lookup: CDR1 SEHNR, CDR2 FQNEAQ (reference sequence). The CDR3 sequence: CASSFLRTGLETNEKLFF. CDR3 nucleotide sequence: TGTGCCAGCAGCTTTTTGCGGACAGGGCTGGAAACTAATGAAAAACTGTTTTTT. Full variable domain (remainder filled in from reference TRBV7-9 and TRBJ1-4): DTGVSQNPRHKITKRGQNVTFRCDPISEHNRLYWYRQTLGQGPEFLTYFQNEAQLEKSRLLSDRFSAERPKGSFSTLEIQRTEQGDSAMYLCASSFLRTGLETNEKLFFGSGTQLSVL.

DNA of the CDR3: TGCAGCGTTGCGGGGCTAGCGGGAATGGGTTTGGGGACCCAGTACTTC. This translates into CSVAGLAGMGLGTQYF. The rearrangement uses TRBV29-1 and TRBJ2-5; 9 positions agree with TRBD2. The CDR3 length is 16 residues. CDR1 SQVTM and CDR2 ANQGSEA come from the germline V gene. V lost 4 bases, J lost 7 bases, and 16 bases stayed unmatched.

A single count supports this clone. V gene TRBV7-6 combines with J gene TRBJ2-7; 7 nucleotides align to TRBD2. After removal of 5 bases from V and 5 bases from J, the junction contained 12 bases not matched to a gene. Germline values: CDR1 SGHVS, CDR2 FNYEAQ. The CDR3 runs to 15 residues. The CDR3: CASSPGLPFADEQYF. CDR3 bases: TGTGCCAGCAGCCCGGGACTACCTTTTGCCGACGAGCAGTACTTC.

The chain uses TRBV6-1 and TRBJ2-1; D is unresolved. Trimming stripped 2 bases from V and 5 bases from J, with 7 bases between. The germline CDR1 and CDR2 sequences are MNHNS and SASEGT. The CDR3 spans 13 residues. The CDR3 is CASSEIRNNEQFF. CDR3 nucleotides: TGTGCCAGCAGTGAAATCAGGAACAATGAGCAGTTCTTC.

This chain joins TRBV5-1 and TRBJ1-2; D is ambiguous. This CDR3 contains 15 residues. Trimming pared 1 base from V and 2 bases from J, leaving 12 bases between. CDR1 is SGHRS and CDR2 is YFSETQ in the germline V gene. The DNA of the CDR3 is TGCGCCAGCAGCTTGAATCCAGATTCCAACTATGGCTACACCTTC. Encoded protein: CASSLNPDSNYGYTF. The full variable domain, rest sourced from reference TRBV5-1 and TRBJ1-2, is KAGVTQTPRYLIKTRGQQVTLSCSPISGHRSVSWYQQTPGQGLQFLFEYFSETQRNKGNFPGRFSGRQFSNSRSEMNVSTLELGDSALYLCASSLNPDSNYGYTFGSGTRLTVV.

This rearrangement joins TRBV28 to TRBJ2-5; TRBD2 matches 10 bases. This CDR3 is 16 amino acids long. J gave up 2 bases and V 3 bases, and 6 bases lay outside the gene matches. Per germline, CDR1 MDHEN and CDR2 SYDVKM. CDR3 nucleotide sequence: TGTGCCAGCAGTTTGACTAGCGGGTTTTCACAAGAGACCCAGTACTTC. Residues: CASSLTSGFSQETQYF.

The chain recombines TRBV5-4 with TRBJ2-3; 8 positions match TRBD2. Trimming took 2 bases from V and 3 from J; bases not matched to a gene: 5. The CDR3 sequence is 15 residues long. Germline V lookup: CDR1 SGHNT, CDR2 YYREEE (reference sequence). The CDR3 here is CASSLAGALTDTQYF. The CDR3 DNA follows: TGTGCCAGCAGCTTAGCGGGAGCGCTTACAGATACGCAGTATTTT.

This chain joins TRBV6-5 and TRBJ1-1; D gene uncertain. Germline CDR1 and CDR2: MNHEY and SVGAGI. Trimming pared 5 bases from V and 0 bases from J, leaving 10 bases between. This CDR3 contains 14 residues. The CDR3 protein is CASSPQSLNTEAFF. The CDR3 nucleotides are TGTGCCAGCAGTCCACAGAGCTTGAACACTGAAGCTTTCTTT.

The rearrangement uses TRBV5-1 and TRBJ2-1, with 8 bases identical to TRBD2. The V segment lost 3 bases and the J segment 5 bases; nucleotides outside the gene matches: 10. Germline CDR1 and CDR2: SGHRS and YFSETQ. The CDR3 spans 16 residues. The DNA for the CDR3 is TGCGCCAGCAGCTCCCGGGATATTAGCGGGGACAATGAGCAGTTCTTC. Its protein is CASSSRDISGDNEQFF.

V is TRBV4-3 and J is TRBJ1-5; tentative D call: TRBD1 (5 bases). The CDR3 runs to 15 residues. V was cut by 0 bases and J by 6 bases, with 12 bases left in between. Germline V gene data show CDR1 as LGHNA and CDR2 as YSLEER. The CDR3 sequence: CASSQDLQGTQPQHF. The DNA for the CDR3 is TGCGCCAGCAGCCAAGATTTGCAGGGTACTCAGCCCCAGCATTTT.

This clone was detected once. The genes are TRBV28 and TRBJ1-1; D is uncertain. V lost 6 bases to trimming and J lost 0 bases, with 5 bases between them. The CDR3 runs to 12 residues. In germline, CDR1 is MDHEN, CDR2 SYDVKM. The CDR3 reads CASSPLNTEAFF. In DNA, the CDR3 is TGTGCCAGCAGCCCTCTGAACACTGAAGCTTTCTTT.

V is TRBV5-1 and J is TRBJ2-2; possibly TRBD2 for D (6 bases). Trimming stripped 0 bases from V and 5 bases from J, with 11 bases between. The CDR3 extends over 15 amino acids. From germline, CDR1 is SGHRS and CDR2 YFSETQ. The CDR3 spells CASSLGLEFTGELFF. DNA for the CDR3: TGCGCCAGCAGCTTGGGACTAGAATTTACCGGGGAGCTGTTTTTT.

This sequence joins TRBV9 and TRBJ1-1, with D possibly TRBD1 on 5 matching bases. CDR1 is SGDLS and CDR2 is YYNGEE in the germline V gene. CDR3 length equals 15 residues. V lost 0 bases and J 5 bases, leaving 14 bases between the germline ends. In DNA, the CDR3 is TGTGCCAGCAGCGTAGATGGGGCAGTAAGTACTGAAGCTTTCTTT. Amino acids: CASSVDGAVSTEAFF.

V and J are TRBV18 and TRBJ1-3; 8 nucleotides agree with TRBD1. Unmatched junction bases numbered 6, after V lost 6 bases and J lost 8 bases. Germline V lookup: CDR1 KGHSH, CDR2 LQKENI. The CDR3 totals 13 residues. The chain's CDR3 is CASSQDRVDTIYF. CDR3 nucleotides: TGTGCCAGCTCCCAGGACAGGGTGGACACCATATATTTT.

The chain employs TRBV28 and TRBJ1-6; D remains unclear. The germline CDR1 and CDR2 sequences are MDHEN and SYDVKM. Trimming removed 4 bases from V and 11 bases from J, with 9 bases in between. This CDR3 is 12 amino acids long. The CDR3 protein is CASSSENPPLHF. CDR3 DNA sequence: TGTGCCAGCAGTTCCGAGAACCCACCCCTCCACTTT.

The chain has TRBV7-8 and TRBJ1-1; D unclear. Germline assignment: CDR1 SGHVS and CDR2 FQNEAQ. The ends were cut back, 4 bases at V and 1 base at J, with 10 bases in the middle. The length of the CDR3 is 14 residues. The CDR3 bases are TGTGCCAGCAGCTCAATAGGGAGGAACACTGAAGCTTTCTTT. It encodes CASSSIGRNTEAFF.